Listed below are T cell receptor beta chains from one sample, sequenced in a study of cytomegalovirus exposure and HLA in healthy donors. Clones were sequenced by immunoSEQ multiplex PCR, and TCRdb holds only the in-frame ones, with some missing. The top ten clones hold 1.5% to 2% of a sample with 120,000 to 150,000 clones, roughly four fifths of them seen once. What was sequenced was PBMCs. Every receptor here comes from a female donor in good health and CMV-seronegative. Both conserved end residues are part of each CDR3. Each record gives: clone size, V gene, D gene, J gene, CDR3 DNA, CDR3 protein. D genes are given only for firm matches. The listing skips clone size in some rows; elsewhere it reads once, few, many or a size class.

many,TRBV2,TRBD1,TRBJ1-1,TGTGCCAGCAGTGCTAAGACAGGGGGATCGACTGAAGCTTTCTTT,CASSAKTGGSTEAFF
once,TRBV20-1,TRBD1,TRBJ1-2,TGCAGTGCTGGGACAGACTATGGCTACACCTTC,CSAGTDYGYTF
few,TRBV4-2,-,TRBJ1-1,TGTGCCAGCAGCCAAGGAGAACTAACTGAAGCTTTCTTT,CASSQGELTEAFF
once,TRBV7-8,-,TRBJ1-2,TGTGCCAGCCGGAGACAGGAGAACTATGGCTACACCTTC,CASRRQENYGYTF
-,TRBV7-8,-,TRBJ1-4,TGTGCCAGCAGCTTAGTACCGGGAGGGGAAAAACTGTTTTTT,CASSLVPGGEKLFF
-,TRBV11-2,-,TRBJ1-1,TGTGCCAGCAGCGTAAGAGGGGGAACTGAAGCTTTCTTT,CASSVRGGTEAFF
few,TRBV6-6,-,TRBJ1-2,TGTGCCAGCACGACACAACAGGGATACTATGGCTACACCTTC,CASTTQQGYYGYTF
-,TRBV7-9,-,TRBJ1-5,TGTGCCAGCAGCTCCTTCGGAGACAATCAGCCCCAGCATTTT,CASSSFGDNQPQHF
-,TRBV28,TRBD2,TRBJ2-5,TGTGCCAGCACCGGGACTATGAGGGAGACCCAGTACTTC,CASTGTMRETQYF
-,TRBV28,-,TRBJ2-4,TGTGCCAGCAGTTTATGCGGGCCCTGGGAGCACTTC,CASSLCGPWEHF
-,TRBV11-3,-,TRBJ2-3,TGTGCCAGCAGCCCCCGCGGGAACACAGATACGCAGTATTTT,CASSPRGNTDTQYF
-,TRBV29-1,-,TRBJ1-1,TGCAGCGTTGTGGTATGGGGCCCTAACGCTGAAGCTTTCTTT,CSVVVWGPNAEAFF
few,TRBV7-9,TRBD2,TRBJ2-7,TGTGCCAGCAGCTTATGGCGGGGGGCGGGGACCTACGAGCAGTACTTC,CASSLWRGAGTYEQYF
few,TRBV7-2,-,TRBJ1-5,TGTGCCAGCAGCTTAGCGGGAGCAGATTATTTAAATAGCAATCAGCCCCAGCATTTT,CASSLAGADYLNSNQPQHF
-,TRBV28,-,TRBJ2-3,TGTGCCAGCAAGGTGAGGGATTCAAGCACAGATACGCAGTATTTT,CASKVRDSSTDTQYF
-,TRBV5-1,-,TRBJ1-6,TGCGCCAGCAGCTTGGGGGGGGATGGTTCACCCCTCCACTTT,CASSLGGDGSPLHF
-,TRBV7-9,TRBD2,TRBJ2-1,TGTGCCAGCAGCTTATCCAGCGGGATATACAATGAGCAGTTCTTC,CASSLSSGIYNEQFF
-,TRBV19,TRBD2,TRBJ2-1,TGTGCCAGTAGTCCCCTCGGACTAGCGGGAGAAGGGGCCAATGAGCAGTTCTTC,CASSPLGLAGEGANEQFF
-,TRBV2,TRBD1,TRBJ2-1,TGTGCCGGAGACAGGGGTGGTGAGCAGTTCTTC,CAGDRGGEQFF
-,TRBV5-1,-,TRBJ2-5,TGCGCCAGCAGCGTCGGAGGAGAGACCCAGTACTTC,CASSVGGETQYF
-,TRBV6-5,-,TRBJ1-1,TGTGCCAGCAGCCGGAGTACAAGTAACGAAGCTTTCTTT,CASSRSTSNEAFF
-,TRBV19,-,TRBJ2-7,TGTGCCAGTAGTATAGCAGGACACTACGAGCAGTACTTC,CASSIAGHYEQYF
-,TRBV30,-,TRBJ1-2,TGTGCCGGGAGGGTACAGGCATCCTATGGCTACACCTTC,CAGRVQASYGYTF
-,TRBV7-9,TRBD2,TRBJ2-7,TGTGCCAGCAGCCGTAGCGGGGGGGCCTCCTACGAGCAGTACTTC,CASSRSGGASYEQYF
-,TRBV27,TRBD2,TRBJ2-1,TGTGCCAGCAGTTGGCGGGAGGGCCGAGAGCAGTTCTTC,CASSWREGREQFF
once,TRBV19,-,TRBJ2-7,TGTGCCAGTAGTAGGGGGGACTCCTACGAGCAGTACTTC,CASSRGDSYEQYF
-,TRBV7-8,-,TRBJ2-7,TGTGCCAGCAGCTTAGGTACAGGGACCCACTACGAGCAGTACTTC,CASSLGTGTHYEQYF
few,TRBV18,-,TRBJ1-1,TGTGCCAGCTCACCAGAAGTGGGCAGGGTGAACACTGAAGCTTTCTTT,CASSPEVGRVNTEAFF
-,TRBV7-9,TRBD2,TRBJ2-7,TGTGCCAGCAGCTTCCCTAGCGGAGGGGCCTACGAGCAGTACTTC,CASSFPSGGAYEQYF
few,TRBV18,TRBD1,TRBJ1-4,TGTGCCAGCTCACCGTCGCGGACAGGGGGCACGGAAAAACTGTTTTTT,CASSPSRTGGTEKLFF
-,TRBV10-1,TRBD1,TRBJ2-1,TGCGCCAGCAGTGAGACAGGGGGAAGTATCGGTGAGCAGTTCTTC,CASSETGGSIGEQFF
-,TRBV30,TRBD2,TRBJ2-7,TGTGCCTGGGTGGCGGGGGGCTACGAGCAGTACTTC,CAWVAGGYEQYF
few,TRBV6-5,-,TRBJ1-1,TGTGCCAGCAGTGATGGGACAAATTGGGCTTTCTTT,CASSDGTNWAFF
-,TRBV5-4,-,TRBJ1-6,TGTGCCAGCAGCTTGTTCCAGGGGTATAATTCACCCCTCCACTTT,CASSLFQGYNSPLHF
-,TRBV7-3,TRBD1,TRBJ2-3,TGTGCCAGCAGCGCAAACAGGGGTCGGGATACGCAGTATTTT,CASSANRGRDTQYF